This T cell receptor beta chain was recovered during a study of blood T cell repertoires in COVID-19. Study information: Whether acute or convalescent, the COVID-19 samples came from the United States, Italy and Spain. PBMCs, B-cell-depleted T cells, or T cells provided the cDNA or gDNA that made up the material.

Looked up from germline, CDR1 is LNHDA and CDR2 is SQIVND (reference sequence). The CDR3 covers 14 residues. V was clipped by 3 bases and J by 6 bases, with 11 bases between them. As originally analysed: Estimates of nucleated cell counts were drawn from the amplification of reference gene primers. The data were produced by immunoSEQ multiplex PCR, yet TCRdb's version contains in-frame clones alone and is incomplete. V and J calls and clone size are given by that table; D and trimming were obtained from the DNA. Of 250,000 to 350,000 clones listed, roughly nine tenths are singletons. Individuals aged about 18 to 100 years were recruited from 24 US areas.

The chain has TRBV19 and TRBJ2-2, with D tentatively TRBD2 (6 bases). This TCR derives from a woman in her 30s who had recovered from COVID-19. The specimen sequenced was PBMCs or T cells enriched from blood (not recorded which). CDR3 protein: CASSIRGEAGELFF. The CDR3, as DNA: TGTGCCAGTAGTATTAGAGGGGAGGCCGGGGAGCTGTTTTTT.